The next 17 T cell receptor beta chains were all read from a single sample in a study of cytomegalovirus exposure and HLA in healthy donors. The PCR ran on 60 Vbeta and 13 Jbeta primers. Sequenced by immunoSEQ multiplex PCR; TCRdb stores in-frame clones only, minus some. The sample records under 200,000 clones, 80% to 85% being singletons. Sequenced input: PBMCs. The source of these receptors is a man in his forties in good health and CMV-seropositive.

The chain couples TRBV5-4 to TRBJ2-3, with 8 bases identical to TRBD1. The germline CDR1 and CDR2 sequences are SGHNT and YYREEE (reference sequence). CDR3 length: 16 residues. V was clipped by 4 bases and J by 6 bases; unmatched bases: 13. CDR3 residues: CASSHNRGVGMDTQYF. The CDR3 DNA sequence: TGTGCCAGCAGCCATAACAGGGGGGTAGGGATGGATACGCAGTATTTT.

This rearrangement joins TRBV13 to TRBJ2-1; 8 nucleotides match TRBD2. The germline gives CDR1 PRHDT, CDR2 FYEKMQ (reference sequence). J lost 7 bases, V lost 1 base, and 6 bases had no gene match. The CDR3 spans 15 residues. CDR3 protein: CASSLAGGGRNEQFF. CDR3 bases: TGTGCCAGCAGCTTAGCCGGGGGGGGCAGGAATGAGCAGTTCTTC.

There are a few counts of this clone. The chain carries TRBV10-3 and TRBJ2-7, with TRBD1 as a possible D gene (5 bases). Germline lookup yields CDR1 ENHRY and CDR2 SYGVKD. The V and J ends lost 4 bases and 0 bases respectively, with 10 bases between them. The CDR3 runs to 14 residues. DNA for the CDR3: TGTGCCATCAGTGGGACAAACTGCTCCTACGAGCAGTACTTC. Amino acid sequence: CAISGTNCSYEQYF.

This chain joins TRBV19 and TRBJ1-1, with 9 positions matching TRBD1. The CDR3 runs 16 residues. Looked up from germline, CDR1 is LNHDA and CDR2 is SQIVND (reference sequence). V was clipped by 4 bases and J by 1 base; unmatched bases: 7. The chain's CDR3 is CASSNRGRGRNTEAFF. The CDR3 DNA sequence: TGTGCCAGTAGTAACAGGGGGCGTGGGAGGAACACTGAAGCTTTCTTT.

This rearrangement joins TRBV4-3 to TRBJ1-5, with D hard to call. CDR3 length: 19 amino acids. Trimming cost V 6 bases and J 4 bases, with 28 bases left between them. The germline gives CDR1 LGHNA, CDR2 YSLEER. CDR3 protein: CASSSPTDRVSFLNQPQHF. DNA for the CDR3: TGCGCCAGCAGTAGTCCTACGGATCGGGTCAGCTTCCTAAATCAGCCCCAGCATTTT.

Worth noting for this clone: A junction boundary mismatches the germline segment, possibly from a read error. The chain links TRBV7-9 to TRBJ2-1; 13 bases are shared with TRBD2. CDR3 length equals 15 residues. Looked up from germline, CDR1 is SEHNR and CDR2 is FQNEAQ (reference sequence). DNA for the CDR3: TGTTCCAGCAGCTTTGGACTAGCGGGGGTCGATGAGCAGTTCTTC. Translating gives CSSSFGLAGVDEQFF.

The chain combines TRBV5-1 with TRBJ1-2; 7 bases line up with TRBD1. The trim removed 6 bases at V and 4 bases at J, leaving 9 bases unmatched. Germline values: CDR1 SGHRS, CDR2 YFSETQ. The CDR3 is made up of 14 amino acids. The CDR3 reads CASNPRQGGYGYTF. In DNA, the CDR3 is TGCGCCAGCAACCCCCGACAGGGAGGCTATGGCTACACCTTC.

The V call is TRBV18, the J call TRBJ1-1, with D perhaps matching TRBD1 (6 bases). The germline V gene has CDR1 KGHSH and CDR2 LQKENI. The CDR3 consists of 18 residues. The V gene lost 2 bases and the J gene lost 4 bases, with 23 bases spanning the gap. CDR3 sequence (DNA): TGTGCCAGCTCACCATACCAGGGGAGTTATGGTTCCGGCACTGAAGCTTTCTTT. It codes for CASSPYQGSYGSGTEAFF.

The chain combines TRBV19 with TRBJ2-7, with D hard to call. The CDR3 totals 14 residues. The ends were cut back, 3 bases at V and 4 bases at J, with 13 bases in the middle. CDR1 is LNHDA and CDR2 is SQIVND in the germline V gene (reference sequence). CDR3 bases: TGTGCCAGTAGTATCTCGAGGTCCGGTTACGAGCAGTACTTC. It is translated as CASSISRSGYEQYF.

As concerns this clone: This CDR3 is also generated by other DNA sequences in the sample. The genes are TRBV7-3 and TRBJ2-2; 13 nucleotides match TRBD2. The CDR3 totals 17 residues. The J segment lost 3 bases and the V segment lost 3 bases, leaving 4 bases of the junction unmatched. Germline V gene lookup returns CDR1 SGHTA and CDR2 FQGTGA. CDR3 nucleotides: TGTGCCAGCAGCTTGTCGACTAGCGGGGGGTACACCGGGGAGCTGTTTTTT. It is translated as CASSLSTSGGYTGELFF.

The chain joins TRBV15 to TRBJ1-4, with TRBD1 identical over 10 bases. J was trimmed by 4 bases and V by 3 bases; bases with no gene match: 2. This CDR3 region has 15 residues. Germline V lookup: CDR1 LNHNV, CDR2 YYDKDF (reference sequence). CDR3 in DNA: TGTGCCACCAGCAGGGACAGGGGGGGTAATGAAAAACTGTTTTTT. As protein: CATSRDRGGNEKLFF.

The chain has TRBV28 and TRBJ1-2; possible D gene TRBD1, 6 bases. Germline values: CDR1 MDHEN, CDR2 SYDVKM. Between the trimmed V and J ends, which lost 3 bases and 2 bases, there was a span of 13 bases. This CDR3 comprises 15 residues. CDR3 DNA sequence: TGTGCCAGCAGTTTTGTGGGGGCAGGGAACTATGGCTACACCTTC. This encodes CASSFVGAGNYGYTF.

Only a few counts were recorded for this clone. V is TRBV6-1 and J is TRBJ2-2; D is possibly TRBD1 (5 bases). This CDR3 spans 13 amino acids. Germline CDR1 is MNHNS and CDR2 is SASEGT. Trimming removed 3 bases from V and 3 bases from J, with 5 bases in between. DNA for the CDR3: TGTGCCAGCAGTGACAGGGACACCGGGGAGCTGTTTTTT. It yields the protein CASSDRDTGELFF.

CDR3 in amino acids: CASSLWGGAPDTQYF. The DNA for the CDR3 is TGTGCCAGCAGCCTATGGGGAGGTGCCCCAGATACGCAGTATTTT. The rearrangement links TRBV5-6 to TRBJ2-3; a weak D match, TRBD2 (6 bases). The V and J ends lost 4 bases and 4 bases respectively, with 16 bases between them. CDR1 SGHDT and CDR2 YYEEEE come from the germline V gene. The CDR3 sequence is 15 residues long.

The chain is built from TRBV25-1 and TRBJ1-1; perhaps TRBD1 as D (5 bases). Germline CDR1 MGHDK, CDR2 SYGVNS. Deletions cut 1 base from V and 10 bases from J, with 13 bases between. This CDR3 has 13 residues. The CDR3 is CASSEWGELGAFF. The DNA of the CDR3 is TGTGCCAGCAGTGAATGGGGGGAGTTGGGAGCTTTCTTT. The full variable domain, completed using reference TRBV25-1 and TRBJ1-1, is EADIYQTPRYLVIGTGKKITLECSQTMGHDKMYWYQQDPGMELHLIHYSYGVNSTEKGDLSSESTVSRIRTEHFPLTLESARPSHTSQYLCASSEWGELGAFFGQGTRLTVV.

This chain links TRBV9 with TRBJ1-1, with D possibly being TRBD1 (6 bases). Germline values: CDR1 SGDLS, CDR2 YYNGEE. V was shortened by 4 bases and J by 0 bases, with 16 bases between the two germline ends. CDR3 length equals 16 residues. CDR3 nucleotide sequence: TGTGCCAGCAGCCGGGGGGCGGGCCTTATGAACACTGAAGCTTTCTTT. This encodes CASSRGAGLMNTEAFF. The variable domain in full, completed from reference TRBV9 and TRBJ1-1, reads DSGVTQTPKHLITATGQRVTLRCSPRSGDLSVYWYQQSLDQGLQFLIQYYNGEERAKGNILERFSAQQFPDLHSELNLSSLELGDSALYFCASSRGAGLMNTEAFFGQGTRLTVV.

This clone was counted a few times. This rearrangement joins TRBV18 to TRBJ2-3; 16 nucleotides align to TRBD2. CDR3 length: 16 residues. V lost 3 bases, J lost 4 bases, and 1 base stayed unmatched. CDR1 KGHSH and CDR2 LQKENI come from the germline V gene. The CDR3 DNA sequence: TGTGCCAGCTCACCGGGACTAGCGGGGGGGCCAGATACGCAGTATTTT. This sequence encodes CASSPGLAGGPDTQYF.